One and the same sample provided the 20 T cell receptor beta chains below, sequenced in a study of Graves' ophthalmopathy and Graves' hyperthyroidism. Amplified material comprised TCR beta CDR3 regions derived from RNA transcripts. Second-round multiplex PCR came after a first-round RT-PCR that employed HTBI primers. TCRdb itself ran the multiplex PCR reads through MiXCR, one entry per CDR3 protein. The data contain around 1,200,000 distinct CDR3 sequences, about 40% of them singletons. Sample: peripheral blood or thyroid tissue (not recorded which). Every receptor here comes from an adult man with Graves' hyperthyroidism.

The CDR3 protein is CASSRPGQGTGELFF. The CDR3 bases are TGTGCCAGCAGCCGCCCGGGACAGGGTACCGGGGAGCTGTTTTTT. V usage is TRBV4-2 and J usage is TRBJ2-2; TRBD1 agrees at 9 bases. J lost 5 bases, V lost 4 bases, and 5 bases had no gene match. There are 15 residues in the CDR3. The germline V gene has CDR1 LGHNA and CDR2 YNFKEQ.

The chain carries TRBV10-3 and TRBJ2-7; D is perhaps TRBD1 (5 bases). Trimming removed 5 bases at V and 7 bases at J, with 18 bases between. The V gene's germline CDR1 is ENHRY and CDR2 SYGVKD. This CDR3 spans 14 amino acids. The CDR3 reads CAISMTEGASEQYF. In DNA, the CDR3 is TGTGCCATCAGTATGACAGAAGGGGCGTCGGAGCAGTACTTC.

This clonotype has only a few counts. The gene calls are TRBV10-3 and TRBJ2-7; weak D call: TRBD1 (7 bases). The CDR3 consists of 15 residues. Germline V gene sequence: CDR1 ENHRY, CDR2 SYGVKD. Trimming took 4 bases from V and 5 from J, leaving 18 bases between them. This CDR3 is CAISGAGQSNDEQYF. The CDR3 DNA is TGTGCCATCAGTGGGGCGGGACAGTCGAATGACGAGCAGTACTTC.

This clonotype was seen more than once but under ten times. The V gene is TRBV12-5, the J gene TRBJ2-5; TRBD2 is a possible D gene (5 bases). The germline gives CDR1 LGHNT, CDR2 FRNRAP. Trimming removed 4 bases from V and 4 bases from J, with 22 bases in between. The CDR3 covers 17 residues. The CDR3 spells CASGSYKLAGGGETQYF. The CDR3 nucleotides read TGTGCTAGTGGTTCGTACAAGCTAGCAGGAGGCGGAGAGACCCAGTACTTC.

The V gene is TRBV4-3, the J gene TRBJ2-7; tentative D call: TRBD1 (5 bases). This CDR3 region has 13 residues. V lost 0 bases and J lost 4, with 7 bases in between. Germline CDR1 and CDR2: LGHNA and YSLEER. The CDR3 here is CASSQEGEYEQYF. The CDR3 DNA follows: TGCGCCAGCAGCCAAGAAGGGGAATACGAGCAGTACTTC.

This sequence joins TRBV7-2 and TRBJ1-4; no firm D call. Trimming shortened V by 5 bases and J by 7 bases, and 20 bases separated the two germline ends. This CDR3 is built from 16 residues. The germline V gene has CDR1 SGHTA and CDR2 FQGNSA. In nucleotides, the CDR3 is TGTGCCAGCAGCCCACGCGGCCGGCAAGCGGGTGAAAAACTGTTTTTT. Protein sequence: CASSPRGRQAGEKLFF.

As to this clonotype: The junction differs from germline at one of its ends, possibly a read error. V gene TRBV25-1 combines with J gene TRBJ2-7, with 7 bases that match TRBD1. CDR3 size: 13 residues. Germline V CDR1 and CDR2: MGHDK, SYGVNS. The DNA for the CDR3 is TGCAGCGTTCAAACACAGGGGTCCTACGAGCAGTACTTC. It is translated as CSVQTQGSYEQYF.

The V and J genes are TRBV6-5 and TRBJ2-7; D perhaps matches TRBD2 (6 bases). CDR3 size: 14 residues. Looked up from germline, CDR1 is MNHEY and CDR2 is SVGAGI. Trimming removed 6 bases from V and 4 bases from J, with 16 bases in between. The CDR3 reads CASRGDWGRYEQYF. The CDR3 coding sequence is TGTGCCAGCAGGGGGGACTGGGGAAGGTACGAGCAGTACTTC.

This clonotype was observed a few times. In nucleotides, the CDR3 is TGTGCCAGCTCGACGGGGATCATGGCTGAAGCTTTCTTT. This codes for CASSTGIMAEAFF. The rearrangement uses TRBV11-2 and TRBJ1-1; unclear D gene. V was shortened by 8 bases and J by 6 bases, with 16 bases between the two germline ends. CDR1 is SGHAT, CDR2 FQNNGV, per germline. This CDR3 has 13 amino acids.

This clonotype was detected ten times or more. The V call is TRBV5-1, the J call TRBJ2-2; D tentatively reads TRBD1 or TRBD2 (5 bases each). From germline, CDR1 is SGHRS and CDR2 YFSETQ. Trimming took 4 bases from V and 3 from J, leaving 13 bases between them. This CDR3 spans 15 amino acids. The CDR3 nucleotides are TGCGCCAGCAGCACGGACGAGGGGTACACCGGGGAGCTGTTTTTT. Translating gives CASSTDEGYTGELFF.

V usage is TRBV4-3 and J usage is TRBJ1-2; the D is unclear. The germline gives CDR1 LGHNA, CDR2 YSLEER. V was cut by 3 bases and J by 2 bases, with 16 bases left in between. The CDR3 has 16 amino acids. The CDR3 sequence: CASSQSGFVTNYGYTF. The CDR3 DNA is TGCGCCAGCAGCCAGAGCGGTTTTGTGACCAACTATGGCTACACCTTC.

At least ten counts were recorded for this clonotype. The chain carries TRBV11-2 and TRBJ2-5; tentative D call: TRBD2 (6 bases). The germline V gene encodes CDR1 SGHAT and CDR2 FQNNGV. CDR3 size: 14 residues. Deletions cut 3 bases from V and 5 bases from J, with 13 bases between. CDR3 sequence: CASSLGAGFETQYF. The CDR3 nucleotides read TGTGCCAGCAGCTTGGGTGCGGGATTTGAGACCCAGTACTTC.

Ten or more counts support this clonotype. The chain recombines TRBV2 with TRBJ1-1, with D maybe TRBD1 (6 bases). This CDR3 comprises 13 residues. CDR1 is SNHLY, CDR2 FYNNEI, per germline. With 9 bases removed from V and 3 bases from J, the gap between germline ends came to 14 bases. CDR3 nucleotides: TGTGCCAGTCAACGGGGGGCATACACTGAAGCTTTCTTT. Protein: CASQRGAYTEAFF.

The chain combines TRBV27 with TRBJ1-2, with 7 positions matching TRBD1. The CDR3 has 13 amino acids. In germline, CDR1 is MNHEY, CDR2 SMNVEV (reference sequence). Trimming took 0 bases from V and 13 from J; bases not matched to a gene: 8. The CDR3 nucleotides read TGTGCCAGCAGTTTATCGGGCCAGGGGGAGACCACCTTC. It codes for CASSLSGQGETTF.

The sample holds a few counts of this clonotype. This sequence joins TRBV28 and TRBJ2-5, with D perhaps given as TRBD1 or TRBD2 (6 bases each). The CDR3 has 15 amino acids. The germline V and J ends were trimmed by 6 bases and 5 bases, with 19 bases remaining between them. Per germline, CDR1 MDHEN and CDR2 SYDVKM. The CDR3 protein is CASRAGGGRRETQYF. CDR3 DNA: TGTGCCAGCAGGGCGGGTGGGGGGCGCAGGGAGACCCAGTACTTC. Filled out from reference TRBV28 and TRBJ2-5, the complete variable domain reads DVKVTQSSRYLVKRTGEKVFLECVQDMDHENMFWYRQDPGLGLRLIYFSYDVKMKEKGDIPEGYSVSREKKERFSLILESASTNQTSMYLCASRAGGGRRETQYFGPGTRLLVL.

V gene TRBV25-1 combines with J gene TRBJ2-7; D tentatively reads TRBD1 or TRBD2 (7 bases each). CDR3 size: 15 residues. The germline V gene has CDR1 MGHDK and CDR2 SYGVNS. The V end was cut by 2 bases, the J end by 2 bases, with 13 bases between. The CDR3 reads CASSEQGGSPYEQYF. CDR3 sequence (DNA): TGTGCCAGCAGTGAACAGGGGGGGAGTCCCTACGAGCAGTACTTC.

This clonotype has ten or more counts. This rearrangement joins TRBV10-3 to TRBJ2-5, with 8 bases fitting TRBD1. This CDR3 is 15 amino acids long. Germline V lookup: CDR1 ENHRY, CDR2 SYGVKD. The trim removed 6 bases at V and 4 bases at J, leaving 10 bases unmatched. The CDR3 DNA is TGTGCCATCAGGGACAGGGAGGTGTCGGGAGAGACCCAGTACTTC. It translates to CAIRDREVSGETQYF.

This clonotype appeared a single time. This clone may be a read error of a much larger clone one base away. The chain joins TRBV6-4 to TRBJ1-1, with 8 nucleotides matching TRBD1. The V segment lost 2 bases and the J segment 6 bases; nucleotides outside the gene matches: 8. CDR1 MRHNA and CDR2 SNTAGT come from the germline V gene. The CDR3 runs to 15 residues. CDR3 residues: CASSDNPGGSAEAFF. In nucleotides, the CDR3 is TGTGCCAGCAGTGACAACCCAGGGGGCAGCGCTGAAGCTTTCTTT.

Remarks on this clonotype: This sequence may be a read error, since a much larger clone differs from it by one base. The V gene is TRBV7-2, the J gene TRBJ1-1; 9 positions match TRBD1. With V trimmed by 3 bases and J by 3 bases, 2 bases remained unmatched. CDR1 SGHTA and CDR2 FQGNSA come from the germline V gene. The CDR3 covers 14 residues. The CDR3 DNA follows: TGTGCCAGCAGCTTTGACAGGGGGGACACTGAAGCTTTCTTT. As protein: CASSFDRGDTEAFF. Looking up the rest from reference TRBV7-2 and TRBJ1-1 gives the full variable domain: GAGVSQSPSNKVTEKGKDVELRCDPISGHTALYWYRQSLGQGLEFLIYFQGNSAPDKSGLPSDRFSAERTGGSVSTLTIQRTQQEDSAVYLCASSFDRGDTEAFFGQGTRLTVV.

This clonotype occurred many times. CDR3 sequence (DNA): TGCAGTGCAGCACCGGGACTAGCGGGAGGCCACGAGCAGTACTTC. This encodes CSAAPGLAGGHEQYF. The chain links TRBV20-1 to TRBJ2-7, with 15 positions matching TRBD2. The CDR3 consists of 15 residues. Germline CDR1 reads DFQATT; CDR2 reads SNEGSKA (reference sequence). The J segment lost 5 bases and the V segment lost 6 bases, leaving 8 bases of the junction unmatched.